Following are 7 T cell receptor beta chains from one sample sequenced in a study of monozygotic twins with inflammatory bowel disease. TCRdb reprocessed the 5' RACE reads, with one entry per CDR3 protein and no DNA. There are approximately 330,000 distinct CDR3 sequences in the sample, with over 2% held by the top ten. The material sequenced was blood. The receptors come from a human donor with ulcerative colitis or Crohn's disease, or a healthy co-twin of an affected twin (not recorded which).

The rearrangement uses TRBV7-8 and TRBJ2-1; the D call of TRBD1 rests on TCRdb alone, since no DNA is present to check it. CDR3 length: 14 amino acids. Germline V gene data show CDR1 as SGHVS and CDR2 as FQNEAQ. CDR3 sequence reads: CASSLSRGLNEQFF.

The chain has TRBV13 and TRBJ2-5; TCRdb reports TRBD2, a call that lacks DNA to check it against. The CDR3 length is 16 residues. Germline V gives CDR1 PRHDT, CDR2 FYEKMQ (reference sequence). The CDR3 reads CASGSGGSLARETQYF.

The rearrangement joins TRBV10-2 to TRBJ1-5; without DNA, the TCRdb call of TRBD1 cannot be checked. The CDR3 is 19 residues long. Per germline, CDR1 WSHSY and CDR2 SAAADI. The CDR3 sequence: CASSEYRDSVGRSNQPQHF.

The V and J genes are TRBV5-4 and TRBJ2-7; TCRdb's D call of TRBD2 is untestable without DNA. The CDR3 has 14 residues. Germline CDR1 SGHNT, CDR2 YYREEE (reference sequence). The CDR3 reads CASSIGTRSNEQYF.

This chain connects TRBV12-3 or TRBV12-4 to TRBJ2-7. The CDR3 totals 12 residues. The CDR3: CASSSTPYEQYF.

V is TRBV4-3 and J is TRBJ1-5. Germline assignment: CDR1 LGHNA and CDR2 YSLEER. The CDR3 consists of 13 residues. The CDR3 region is CASSQEINQPQHF.

The rearrangement links TRBV4-3 to TRBJ1-2. This CDR3 is built from 15 residues. In germline, CDR1 is LGHNA, CDR2 YSLEER. The CDR3 loop is CASSQGSGTPYGYTF.